The subject of this entry is one TCR beta chain. Its specific antigen is unknown. Base qualities are not recorded, but no much larger clone differs from it by a single base. This specimen belongs to a study of blood T cell repertoires in COVID-19 (TCRdb year 2020). Regarding the research as a whole: Samples from collaborators originated in the United States, Italy and Spain and spanned both the acute and convalescent phases of COVID-19. The material from the prospective study consisted of cDNA or gDNA derived from T cells, B-cell-depleted T cells, or PBMCs. Subjects who had been exposed to COVID-19, were actively infected with it, or had recovered from it provided the deeply sampled blood TCRbeta repertoires that made up the dataset. The repertoires were released in a freely available public database meant as a resource for research on the immune response to SARS-CoV-2. Samples were obtained from the ongoing ImmuneRACE study (first 160 participants) and from approximately 1,200 subjects provided by 6 global collaborators. Sample metadata almost always included a de-identified subject ID, COVID-19 status, age in years and sex. Where HLA class I and class II types were available, the types were taken from metadata supplied by the sample provider, not from assay-based typing. The full study reports these points: The quantity of clinical and demographic metadata differed by source and by participant and was supplied without curation.

From its cysteine to its phenylalanine, the CDR3 spans 14 amino acids. The retained sequence is limited to the CDR3, 42 bases, with the frame set at the first base. The germline ends are 18 bases apart after V is trimmed by 7 bases and J by 9 bases. Sequences SNHLY (CDR1) and FYNNEI (CDR2) are obtained from the germline V gene. TCRbeta CDR3 regions were amplified from genomic DNA using the immunoSEQ Assay, a bias-controlled multiplex PCR. The published analysis was carried out like this. The number of nucleated cells in each sample was estimated by amplification of reference gene primers within the assay. Sequence reads were collapsed and filtered to measure the absolute abundance of every unique TCRbeta CDR3 rearrangement. Productive Simpson clonality was computed per sample as the square root of Simpson's diversity index over productive rearrangements. Held by TCRdb, this immuneACCESS table contains in-frame sequences only and omits some clones. Under half of the omission traces to an unresolved V gene where checked; the cause of the rest is unknown. V, J and clone size reflect that table, while D and trimming were determined from the DNA. This sample holds about 390,000 clones; around 87% were observed only once. In total, the top ten clones hold about 2% of the sample.

One collaborating source in Seattle enrolled patients while the patients were actively infected and followed the patients over time throughout the course of disease. The collaborating institutions used their own protocols to collect whole blood in K2EDTA tubes. Collaborator samples were shipped for TCRbeta analysis as frozen whole blood, isolated PBMCs, or DNA extracted from either sample type. The sequence came from an older woman with COVID-19, enrolled during active disease. The chain uses TRBV2 and TRBJ2-2; TRBD2 could be the D gene, as 6 bases match. Sequences were obtained from peripheral blood. This receptor has the CDR3 CASIGERVTRELFF. The DNA is as follows: TGTGCCAGCATTGGTGAGCGGGTGACTCGGGAGCTGTTTTTT. The reference TRBV2 and TRBJ2-2 proteins fill in what lies around the CDR3, so the full variable domain reads EPEVTQTPSHQVTQMGQEVILRCVPISNHLYFYWYRQILGQKVEFLVSFYNNEISEKSEIFDDQFSVERPDGSNFTLKIRSTKLEDSAMYFCASIGERVTRELFFGEGSRLTVL.